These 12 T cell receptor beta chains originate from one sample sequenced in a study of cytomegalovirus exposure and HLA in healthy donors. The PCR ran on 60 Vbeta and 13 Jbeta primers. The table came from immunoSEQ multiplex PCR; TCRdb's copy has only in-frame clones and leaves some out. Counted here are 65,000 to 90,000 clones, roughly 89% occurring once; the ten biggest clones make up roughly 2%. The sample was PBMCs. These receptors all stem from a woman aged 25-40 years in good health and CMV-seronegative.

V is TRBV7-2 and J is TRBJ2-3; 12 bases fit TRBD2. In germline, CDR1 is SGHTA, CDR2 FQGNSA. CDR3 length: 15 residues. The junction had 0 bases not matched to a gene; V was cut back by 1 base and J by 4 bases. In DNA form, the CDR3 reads TGTGCCAGCAGCTTAGGACTAGCGGGAGCAGATACGCAGTATTTT. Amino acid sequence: CASSLGLAGADTQYF.

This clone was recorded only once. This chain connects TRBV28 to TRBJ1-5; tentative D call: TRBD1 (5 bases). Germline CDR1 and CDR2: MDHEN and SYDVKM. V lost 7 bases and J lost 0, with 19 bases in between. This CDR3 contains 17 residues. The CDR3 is CASITGGVVYSNQPQHF. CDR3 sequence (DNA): TGTGCCAGCATCACGGGGGGGGTGGTATATAGCAATCAGCCCCAGCATTTT.

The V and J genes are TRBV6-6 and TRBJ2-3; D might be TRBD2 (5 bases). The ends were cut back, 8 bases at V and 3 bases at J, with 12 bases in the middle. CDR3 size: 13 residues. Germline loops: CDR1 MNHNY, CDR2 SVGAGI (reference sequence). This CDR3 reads CASSRWRTDTQYF. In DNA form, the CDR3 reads TGTGCCAGCTCTAGGTGGAGGACAGATACGCAGTATTTT.

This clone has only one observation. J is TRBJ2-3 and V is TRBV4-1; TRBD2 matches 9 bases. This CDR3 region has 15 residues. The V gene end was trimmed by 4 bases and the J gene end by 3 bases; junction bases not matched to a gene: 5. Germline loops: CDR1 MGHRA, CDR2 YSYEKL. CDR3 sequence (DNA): TGCGCCAGCAGCCCGGGACTAGCAGGTACAGATACGCAGTATTTT. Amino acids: CASSPGLAGTDTQYF.

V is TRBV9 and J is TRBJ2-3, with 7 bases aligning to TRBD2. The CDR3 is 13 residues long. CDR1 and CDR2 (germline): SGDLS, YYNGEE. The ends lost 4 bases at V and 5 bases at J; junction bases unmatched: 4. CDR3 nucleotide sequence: TGTGCCAGCAGCTCGCGGGAGAGAGATACGCAGTATTTT. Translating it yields CASSSRERDTQYF.

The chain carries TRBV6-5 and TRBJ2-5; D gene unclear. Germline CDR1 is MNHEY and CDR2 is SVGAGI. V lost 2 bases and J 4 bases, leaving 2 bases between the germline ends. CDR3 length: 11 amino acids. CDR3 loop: CASSYRETQYF. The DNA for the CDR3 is TGTGCCAGCAGTTACCGAGAGACCCAGTACTTC.

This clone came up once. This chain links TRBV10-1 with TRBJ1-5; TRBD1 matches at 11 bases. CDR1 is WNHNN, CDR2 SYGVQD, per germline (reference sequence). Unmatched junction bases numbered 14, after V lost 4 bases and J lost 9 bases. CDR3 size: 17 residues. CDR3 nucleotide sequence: TGCGCCAGCAGTGGCCGGACAGGGGGCCCTGAATGGTGGCCCCAGCATTTT. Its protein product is CASSGRTGGPEWWPQHF.

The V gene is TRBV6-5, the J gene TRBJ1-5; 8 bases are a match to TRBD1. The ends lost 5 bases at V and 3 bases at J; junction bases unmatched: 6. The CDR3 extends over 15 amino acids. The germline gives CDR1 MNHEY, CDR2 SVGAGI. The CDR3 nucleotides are TGTGCCAGCAGTCCGACAGGGGACTACAATCAGCCCCAGCATTTT. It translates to CASSPTGDYNQPQHF.

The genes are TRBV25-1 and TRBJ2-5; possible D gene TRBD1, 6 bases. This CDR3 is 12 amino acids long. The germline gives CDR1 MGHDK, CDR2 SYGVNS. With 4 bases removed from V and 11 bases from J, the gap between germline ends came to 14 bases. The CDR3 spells CASSADSYEQYF. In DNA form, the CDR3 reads TGTGCCAGCAGTGCGGACAGTTATGAGCAGTACTTC.

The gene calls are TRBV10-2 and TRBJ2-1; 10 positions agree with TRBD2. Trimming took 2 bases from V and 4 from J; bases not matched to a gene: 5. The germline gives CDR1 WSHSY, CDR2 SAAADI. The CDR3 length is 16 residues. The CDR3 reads CASSEPSGSRYNEQFF. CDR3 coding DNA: TGCGCCAGCAGTGAGCCTAGCGGGAGTCGGTACAATGAGCAGTTCTTC.

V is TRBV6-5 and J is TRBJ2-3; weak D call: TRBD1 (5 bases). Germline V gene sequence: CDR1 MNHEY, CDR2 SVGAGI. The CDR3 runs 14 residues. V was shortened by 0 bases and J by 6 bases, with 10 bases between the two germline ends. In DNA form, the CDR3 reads TGTGCCAGCAGTTACTCCCTAGGGGCGGATACGCAGTATTTT. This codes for CASSYSLGADTQYF.

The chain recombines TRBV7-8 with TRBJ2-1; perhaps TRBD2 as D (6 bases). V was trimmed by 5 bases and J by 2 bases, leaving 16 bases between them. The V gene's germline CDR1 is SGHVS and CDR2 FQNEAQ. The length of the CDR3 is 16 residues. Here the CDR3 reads CASSRGTVLPYNEQFF. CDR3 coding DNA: TGTGCCAGCAGCCGGGGGACGGTCCTACCCTACAATGAGCAGTTCTTC.